This is a list of T cell receptor beta chains from one sample in a study of blood T cell repertoires in COVID-19. Only in-frame clones appear in the TCRdb table, and some are missing; sequencing was by immunoSEQ multiplex PCR. In the table there are some 400,000 clones, more than 70% of which are singletons. Sequences were obtained from PBMCs or T cells enriched from blood (not recorded which). Receptors were obtained from a man younger than 40 who had recovered from COVID-19. Both conserved end residues are part of each CDR3. Each record gives: clone size, J gene, V gene, D gene, CDR3 DNA, CDR3 protein. D genes are given only for firm matches. The size entry is marked missing in some rows and otherwise reads once, few, many or a size class.

clone_size: -
j_call: TRBJ1-3
v_call: TRBV11-2
d_call: -
cdr3_nt: TGTGCCAGCAGCTTAGAGCAGGCTGGAAACACCATATATTTT
cdr3_aa: CASSLEQAGNTIYF

clone_size: -
j_call: TRBJ1-4
v_call: TRBV2
d_call: -
cdr3_nt: TGTGCCAGCAGTGAGGGGCCAGGAGGGAATGAAAAACTGTTTTTT
cdr3_aa: CASSEGPGGNEKLFF

clone_size: -
j_call: TRBJ2-2
v_call: TRBV25-1
d_call: -
cdr3_nt: TGTGCCAGCCTATATCACGGGGAGCTGTTTTTT
cdr3_aa: CASLYHGELFF

clone_size: -
j_call: TRBJ1-2
v_call: TRBV6-5
d_call: -
cdr3_nt: TGTGCCAGCAGTTACCCCGGGGGAAACTATGGCTACACCTTC
cdr3_aa: CASSYPGGNYGYTF

clone_size: -
j_call: TRBJ1-2
v_call: TRBV9
d_call: -
cdr3_nt: TGTGCCAGCACCTACAGAAACTATGGCTACACCTTC
cdr3_aa: CASTYRNYGYTF

clone_size: -
j_call: TRBJ2-4
v_call: TRBV15
d_call: -
cdr3_nt: TGTGCCACCAGCAGAGAACAGAAAAACATTCAGTACTTC
cdr3_aa: CATSREQKNIQYF

clone_size: -
j_call: TRBJ2-4
v_call: TRBV3-1/TRBV3-2
d_call: -
cdr3_nt: TGTGCCAGCAGCCAAGGCCCCGCGTCGAAAAACATTCAGTACTTC
cdr3_aa: CASSQGPASKNIQYF

clone_size: -
j_call: TRBJ1-6
v_call: TRBV6-5
d_call: -
cdr3_nt: TGTGCCAGCAGTTACTCGTGGCGGGGGCGATCACCCCTCCACTTT
cdr3_aa: CASSYSWRGRSPLHF

clone_size: once
j_call: TRBJ1-2
v_call: TRBV5-1
d_call: -
cdr3_nt: TGCGCCAGCACCCCGTCTCCCCAACCCGAATACTCTTATGGCTACACCTTC
cdr3_aa: CASTPSPQPEYSYGYTF

clone_size: -
j_call: TRBJ1-6
v_call: TRBV5-6
d_call: -
cdr3_nt: TGTGCCAGCAGCTCCAGATATAATTCACCCCTCCACTTT
cdr3_aa: CASSSRYNSPLHF

clone_size: -
j_call: TRBJ1-1
v_call: TRBV10-3
d_call: TRBD1
cdr3_nt: TGTGCCATCAGTGAGTCACGAGGGACAGGCAACGTGAACACTGAAGCTTTCTTT
cdr3_aa: CAISESRGTGNVNTEAFF

clone_size: -
j_call: TRBJ1-1
v_call: TRBV6-5
d_call: TRBD1
cdr3_nt: TGTGCCAGCAGTTTCGGACAGGGCCGGAGACGGACTGAAGCTTTCTTT
cdr3_aa: CASSFGQGRRRTEAFF

clone_size: -
j_call: TRBJ2-5
v_call: TRBV5-4
d_call: -
cdr3_nt: TGTGCCAGCAGCCCGCCGGAGGGAAAAGAGACCCAGTACTTC
cdr3_aa: CASSPPEGKETQYF

clone_size: -
j_call: TRBJ2-1
v_call: TRBV11-2
d_call: TRBD2
cdr3_nt: TGTGCCAGCAGCTTAGGTCTAGCGGGGGGGCCAGAGTTCTTC
cdr3_aa: CASSLGLAGGPEFF

clone_size: -
j_call: TRBJ2-7
v_call: TRBV6-5
d_call: TRBD2
cdr3_nt: TGTGCCAGCAGTTATAGGGCAGCCGGGGGGTACGAGCAGTACTTC
cdr3_aa: CASSYRAAGGYEQYF

clone_size: -
j_call: TRBJ2-7
v_call: TRBV7-8
d_call: -
cdr3_nt: TGTGCCAGCAGCCCCCTTTACGAGCAGTACTTC
cdr3_aa: CASSPLYEQYF

clone_size: -
j_call: TRBJ1-2
v_call: TRBV30
d_call: TRBD1
cdr3_nt: TGTGCCTGGAGTGTACCGGGACAGGGAGGATCAAGCTACACCTTC
cdr3_aa: CAWSVPGQGGSSYTF

clone_size: once
j_call: TRBJ2-1
v_call: TRBV24-1
d_call: -
cdr3_nt: TGTGCCACCAGTGATCTAGGGGGTAGTCACAATGAGCAGTTCTTC
cdr3_aa: CATSDLGGSHNEQFF

clone_size: -
j_call: TRBJ1-1
v_call: TRBV9
d_call: TRBD1
cdr3_nt: TGTGCCAGCAGCCCCCAGGGACAGGGAGCTTTCTTT
cdr3_aa: CASSPQGQGAFF

clone_size: -
j_call: TRBJ1-3
v_call: TRBV9
d_call: TRBD1
cdr3_nt: TGTGCCAGCAGCACAGGGGGCGTAAACACCATATATTTT
cdr3_aa: CASSTGGVNTIYF

clone_size: once
j_call: TRBJ1-3
v_call: TRBV30
d_call: -
cdr3_nt: TGTGCCTGGAGTCCACAGGCGGCGGGAAACACCATATATTTT
cdr3_aa: CAWSPQAAGNTIYF

clone_size: -
j_call: TRBJ1-5
v_call: TRBV28
d_call: -
cdr3_nt: TGTGCCAGCAGTACCCCCGCGGCACCGCCCCAGCATTTT
cdr3_aa: CASSTPAAPPQHF

clone_size: -
j_call: TRBJ1-2
v_call: TRBV12-3/TRBV12-4
d_call: TRBD1
cdr3_nt: TGTGCCAGCAGTTTAAGGACAGGGAAGGGCTACACCTTC
cdr3_aa: CASSLRTGKGYTF

clone_size: once
j_call: TRBJ2-3
v_call: TRBV9
d_call: -
cdr3_nt: TGTGCCAGCAGCGTCCACGGGCTCAAAGGACAGTTTTTGACCACAGATACGCAGTATTTT
cdr3_aa: CASSVHGLKGQFLTTDTQYF

clone_size: -
j_call: TRBJ2-1
v_call: TRBV11-3
d_call: -
cdr3_nt: TGTGCCAGCAGCTTAGGCGGGGTGGGTGAGCAGTTCTTC
cdr3_aa: CASSLGGVGEQFF

clone_size: -
j_call: TRBJ2-1
v_call: TRBV29-1
d_call: -
cdr3_nt: TGCAGCGTTGAAAGGGGCTATGAGCAGTTCTTC
cdr3_aa: CSVERGYEQFF

clone_size: -
j_call: TRBJ2-7
v_call: TRBV28
d_call: -
cdr3_nt: TGTGCCAGCAGTTTTAGACAGATTTACGAGCAGTACTTC
cdr3_aa: CASSFRQIYEQYF

clone_size: -
j_call: TRBJ1-2
v_call: TRBV6-5
d_call: -
cdr3_nt: TGTGCCAGCACTCAAGGGGTGGGCTACACCTTC
cdr3_aa: CASTQGVGYTF

clone_size: -
j_call: TRBJ2-5
v_call: TRBV6-2/TRBV6-3
d_call: -
cdr3_nt: TGTGCCAGCAGTTACCAGACACGGTTGGAGACCCAGTACTTC
cdr3_aa: CASSYQTRLETQYF

clone_size: -
j_call: TRBJ1-3
v_call: TRBV5-1
d_call: -
cdr3_nt: TGCGCCAGCAGTCTGGACTTCACCTCTGGAAACACCATATATTTT
cdr3_aa: CASSLDFTSGNTIYF

clone_size: -
j_call: TRBJ2-1
v_call: TRBV3-1/TRBV3-2
d_call: -
cdr3_nt: TGTGCCAGCAGCCAAGATTGGGGGACAGAGCAGTTCTTC
cdr3_aa: CASSQDWGTEQFF

clone_size: -
j_call: TRBJ2-7
v_call: TRBV19
d_call: -
cdr3_nt: TGTGCCAGTAGTATAGATTACCACAGTGAGCAGTACTTC
cdr3_aa: CASSIDYHSEQYF

clone_size: -
j_call: TRBJ1-5
v_call: TRBV9
d_call: -
cdr3_nt: TGTGCCAGCAGCCCCCGGGGAGAGGATCAGCCCCAGCATTTT
cdr3_aa: CASSPRGEDQPQHF

clone_size: -
j_call: TRBJ1-1
v_call: TRBV30
d_call: -
cdr3_nt: TGTGCCTGGAACTCAGGCTTCATGAACACTGAAGCTTTCTTT
cdr3_aa: CAWNSGFMNTEAFF

clone_size: -
j_call: TRBJ2-7
v_call: TRBV3-1/TRBV3-2
d_call: -
cdr3_nt: TGTGCCAGCAGCCAGACCGCAGGGAACGAGCAGTACTTC
cdr3_aa: CASSQTAGNEQYF

clone_size: -
j_call: TRBJ2-3
v_call: TRBV5-4
d_call: -
cdr3_nt: TGTGCCAGCAGCTTGCCGGCGGCAGTCGCTAGCACAGATACGCAGTATTTT
cdr3_aa: CASSLPAAVASTDTQYF

clone_size: -
j_call: TRBJ1-6
v_call: TRBV25-1
d_call: -
cdr3_nt: TGTGCCAGCAGTGAATCTCCCGGGAATAATTCACCCCTCCACTTT
cdr3_aa: CASSESPGNNSPLHF

clone_size: -
j_call: TRBJ1-2
v_call: TRBV19
d_call: TRBD1
cdr3_nt: TGTGCCAGTAGCCTAGGACAGGGGGGCTATGGCTACACCTTC
cdr3_aa: CASSLGQGGYGYTF

clone_size: few
j_call: TRBJ2-5
v_call: TRBV7-9
d_call: -
cdr3_nt: TGTGCCAGCAGCTTACGGACATTGCAAGAGACCCAGTACTTC
cdr3_aa: CASSLRTLQETQYF

clone_size: -
j_call: TRBJ1-1
v_call: TRBV27
d_call: TRBD1
cdr3_nt: TGTGCCAGCAGTTTTGGGACAGGGACTGAAGCTTTCTTT
cdr3_aa: CASSFGTGTEAFF